This is a list of T cell receptor beta chains from one sample in a study of blood T cell repertoires in COVID-19. Using immunoSEQ multiplex PCR, the repertoire was profiled, and TCRdb retains in-frame clones only, with some absent. Of hundreds of thousands of clones in the sample, over 75% are singletons; the top ten hold 1.4% to 1.5%. The sample taken for sequencing was PBMCs or T cells enriched from blood (not recorded which). These receptors originate from a woman aged 18-30 years who had been exposed to COVID-19. Both conserved end residues are part of each CDR3. D genes are given only for firm matches. Not all rows give a size; the values are once, few, many and, for expanded clones, a class.

V gene,J gene,D gene,clone size,CDR3 protein,CDR3 DNA
TRBV28,TRBJ1-4,TRBD1,.,CASSMTGRMGKLFF,TGTGCCAGCAGTATGACAGGGAGAATGGGAAAACTGTTTTTT
TRBV10-1,TRBJ2-7,TRBD1,few,CASSGTGGSYEQYF,TGCGCCAGCAGTGGGACAGGGGGTTCCTACGAGCAGTACTTC
TRBV15,TRBJ1-1,.,.,CATSRDDRMNTEAFF,TGTGCCACCAGCAGAGATGACAGGATGAACACTGAAGCTTTCTTT
TRBV19,TRBJ2-1,TRBD2,once,CASSSLGLAGTGSYNEQFF,TGTGCCAGTAGCTCCTTAGGACTAGCGGGAACTGGATCCTACAATGAGCAGTTCTTC
TRBV3-1/TRBV3-2,TRBJ2-7,TRBD1,.,CASSQGQIPAYEQYF,TGTGCCAGCAGCCAGGGACAGATCCCAGCCTACGAGCAGTACTTC
TRBV7-3,TRBJ2-5,.,.,CASSLGDLKAQETQYF,TGTGCCAGCAGCTTAGGGGACTTGAAGGCGCAAGAGACCCAGTACTTC
TRBV28,TRBJ2-7,TRBD1,.,CASSIDRETPYEQYF,TGTGCCAGCAGCATTGACAGGGAAACTCCCTACGAGCAGTACTTC
TRBV9,TRBJ1-6,.,.,CASSVAPGYNSPLHF,TGTGCCAGCAGCGTAGCTCCAGGTTATAATTCACCCCTCCACTTT
TRBV18,TRBJ2-5,TRBD2,.,CASSPPSSGSFRETQYF,TGTGCCAGCTCACCACCTTCTAGCGGGAGTTTCCGGGAGACCCAGTACTTC
TRBV19,TRBJ2-3,TRBD2,.,CASSIVGSGGFGTDTQYF,TGTGCCAGTAGTATAGTTGGTAGCGGGGGATTTGGCACAGATACGCAGTATTTT
TRBV7-8,TRBJ1-1,.,.,CASSLVQSEAFF,TGTGCCAGCAGCTTAGTACAATCTGAAGCTTTCTTT
TRBV18,TRBJ2-7,TRBD1,few,CASSLQATGNSYEQYF,TGTGCCAGCTCACTACAGGCGACAGGGAACTCCTACGAGCAGTACTTC
TRBV10-3,TRBJ1-5,TRBD1,few,CAISEQGNYQPQHF,TGTGCCATCAGTGAACAGGGGAACTATCAGCCCCAGCATTTT
TRBV2,TRBJ1-4,.,.,CASRRSGEKLFF,TGTGCCAGCAGGCGGTCTGGAGAAAAACTGTTTTTT
TRBV30,TRBJ2-1,.,.,CAWSVRERSTDNEQFF,TGTGCCTGGAGTGTACGTGAGCGCTCGACCGACAATGAGCAGTTCTTC
TRBV5-1,TRBJ1-1,.,.,CASSIRSGNTEAFF,TGCGCCAGCAGCATTAGATCGGGGAACACTGAAGCTTTCTTT
TRBV5-8,TRBJ2-2,.,once,CASSPPMNTGELFF,TGTGCCAGCAGCCCCCCTATGAACACCGGGGAGCTGTTTTTT
TRBV2,TRBJ1-5,.,.,CASSEALRGSGKDPQHF,TGTGCCAGCAGTGAAGCGCTTAGAGGCAGTGGAAAAGATCCCCAGCATTTT
TRBV29-1,TRBJ2-7,TRBD2,.,CSVEEGLAGSYEQYF,TGCAGCGTTGAAGAAGGACTAGCGGGATCCTACGAGCAGTACTTC
TRBV6-5,TRBJ1-1,TRBD1,.,CASNNRGRSEAFF,TGTGCCAGCAATAACAGGGGGAGGTCTGAAGCTTTCTTT
TRBV6-2/TRBV6-3,TRBJ2-7,TRBD1,.,CASSYRDSPPYEQYF,TGTGCCAGCAGTTACCGGGACAGCCCCCCCTACGAGCAGTACTTC
TRBV15,TRBJ1-4,TRBD1,.,CATSLKPGQAWEKLFF,TGTGCCACCAGCCTTAAACCGGGACAGGCGTGGGAAAAACTGTTTTTT
TRBV3-1/TRBV3-2,TRBJ2-7,.,.,CASRFRDNSYEQYF,TGTGCCAGCAGATTCCGGGACAACTCCTACGAGCAGTACTTC
TRBV5-4,TRBJ2-1,TRBD1,.,CASTRGGTGSYNEQFF,TGTGCCAGCACTCGAGGCGGGACAGGCTCCTACAATGAGCAGTTCTTC
TRBV15,TRBJ2-7,.,.,CATSRVGGTRTYEQYF,TGTGCCACCAGCAGAGTAGGTGGGACTCGTACCTACGAGCAGTACTTC
TRBV11-2,TRBJ1-1,TRBD1,once,CASSLNRDRNTEAFF,TGTGCCAGCAGCTTAAATCGGGACAGGAACACTGAAGCTTTCTTT
TRBV3-1/TRBV3-2,TRBJ1-6,.,.,CASSQRPGRGNSPLHF,TGTGCCAGCAGCCAGCGACCGGGACGGGGGAATTCACCCCTCCACTTT
TRBV10-1,TRBJ1-1,TRBD1,few,CASSGDRGTEAFF,TGCGCCAGCAGTGGGGACAGAGGTACTGAAGCTTTCTTT
TRBV3-1/TRBV3-2,TRBJ2-3,.,.,CASSRAGEVADTQYF,TGTGCCAGCAGCCGCGCAGGGGAAGTCGCAGATACGCAGTATTTT
TRBV5-1,TRBJ2-1,TRBD2,.,CASRTSEYNEQFF,TGCGCCAGCAGAACTAGCGAGTACAATGAGCAGTTCTTC
TRBV28,TRBJ2-6,TRBD2,.,CASSPWGGGANVLTF,TGTGCCAGCAGTCCCTGGGGGGGAGGGGCCAACGTCCTGACTTTC
TRBV7-2,TRBJ1-5,TRBD1,.,CASSLAGTENQPQHF,TGTGCCAGCAGCTTAGCCGGGACAGAGAATCAGCCCCAGCATTTT
TRBV19,TRBJ1-2,.,once,CASRKTREDSSYGYTF,TGTGCCAGTAGGAAAACCCGAGAGGACAGCTCCTATGGCTACACCTTC
TRBV6-4,TRBJ2-1,TRBD2,.,CASSDESGRRSNEQFF,TGTGCCAGCAGTGACGAAAGCGGGAGAAGGTCAAATGAGCAGTTCTTC
TRBV14,TRBJ2-7,.,.,CASSGTNYEQYF,TGTGCCAGCAGCGGGACAAACTACGAGCAGTACTTC
TRBV11-2,TRBJ2-2,TRBD2,few,CASRLTSANTGELFF,TGTGCCAGCAGACTTACTAGCGCTAACACCGGGGAGCTGTTTTTT
TRBV13,TRBJ2-2,.,.,CASSSEYLTGELFF,TGTGCCAGCAGCTCGGAGTATCTCACCGGGGAGCTGTTTTTT
TRBV5-1,TRBJ2-2,.,.,CASSLVAGNTGELFF,TGCGCCAGCAGCTTGGTGGCGGGGAACACCGGGGAGCTGTTTTTT